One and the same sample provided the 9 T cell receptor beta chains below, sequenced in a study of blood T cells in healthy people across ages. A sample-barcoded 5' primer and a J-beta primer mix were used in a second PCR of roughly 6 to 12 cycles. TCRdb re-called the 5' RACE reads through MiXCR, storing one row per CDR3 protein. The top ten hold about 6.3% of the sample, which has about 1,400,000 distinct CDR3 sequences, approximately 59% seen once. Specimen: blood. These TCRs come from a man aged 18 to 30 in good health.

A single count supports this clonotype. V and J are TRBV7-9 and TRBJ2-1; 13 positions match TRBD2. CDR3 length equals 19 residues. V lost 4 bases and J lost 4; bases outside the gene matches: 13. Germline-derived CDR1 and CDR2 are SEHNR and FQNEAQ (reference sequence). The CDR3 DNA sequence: TGTGCCAGCAGCTCTCCCGGGACTAGCGGGAAAGTCATGTACAATGAGCAGTTCTTC. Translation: CASSSPGTSGKVMYNEQFF.

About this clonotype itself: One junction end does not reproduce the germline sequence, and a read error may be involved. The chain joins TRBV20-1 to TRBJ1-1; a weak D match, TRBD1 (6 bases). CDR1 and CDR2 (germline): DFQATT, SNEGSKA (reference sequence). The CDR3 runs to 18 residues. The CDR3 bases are TGTAGTGCTGGGGGCGGACCTCATAAGGGAAGTAGGAACACTGAAGCTTTCTTT. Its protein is CSAGGGPHKGSRNTEAFF.

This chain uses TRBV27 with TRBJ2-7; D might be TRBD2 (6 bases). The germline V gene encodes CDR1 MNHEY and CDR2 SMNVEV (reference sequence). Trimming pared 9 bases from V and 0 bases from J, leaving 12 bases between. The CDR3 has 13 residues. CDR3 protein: CASRRGSSYEQYF. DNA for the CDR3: TGTGCCAGTCGGCGGGGTAGCTCCTACGAGCAGTACTTC.

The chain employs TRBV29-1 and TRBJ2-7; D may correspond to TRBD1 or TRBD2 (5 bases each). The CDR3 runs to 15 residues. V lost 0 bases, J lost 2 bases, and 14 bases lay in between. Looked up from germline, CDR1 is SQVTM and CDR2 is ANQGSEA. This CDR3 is CSVEDRGGPPYEQYF. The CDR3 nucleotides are TGCAGCGTTGAAGATCGTGGGGGTCCCCCCTACGAGCAGTACTTC.

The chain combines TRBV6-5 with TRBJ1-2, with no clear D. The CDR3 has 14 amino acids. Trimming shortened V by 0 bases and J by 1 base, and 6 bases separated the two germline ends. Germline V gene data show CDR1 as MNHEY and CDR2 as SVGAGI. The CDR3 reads CASSYSSLNYGYTF. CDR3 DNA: TGTGCCAGCAGTTACTCGAGCCTTAACTATGGCTACACCTTC.

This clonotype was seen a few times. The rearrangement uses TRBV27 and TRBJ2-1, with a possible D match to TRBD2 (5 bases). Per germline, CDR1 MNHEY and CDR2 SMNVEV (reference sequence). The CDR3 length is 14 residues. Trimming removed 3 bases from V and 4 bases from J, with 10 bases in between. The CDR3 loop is CASSFSGVYNEQFF. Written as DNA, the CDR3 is TGTGCCAGCAGTTTCTCCGGGGTTTACAATGAGCAGTTCTTC.

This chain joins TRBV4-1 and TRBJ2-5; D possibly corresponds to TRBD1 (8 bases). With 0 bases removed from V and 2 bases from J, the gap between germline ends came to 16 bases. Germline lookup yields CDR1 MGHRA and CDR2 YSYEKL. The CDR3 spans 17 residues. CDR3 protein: CASSQEEAGQVQETQYF. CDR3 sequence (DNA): TGCGCCAGCAGCCAAGAAGAAGCGGGACAGGTTCAAGAGACCCAGTACTTC.

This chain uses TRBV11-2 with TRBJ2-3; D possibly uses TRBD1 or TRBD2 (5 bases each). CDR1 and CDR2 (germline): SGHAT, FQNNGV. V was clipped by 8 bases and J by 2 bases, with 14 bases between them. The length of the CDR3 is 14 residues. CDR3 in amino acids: CASLGRGYTDTQYF. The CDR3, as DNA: TGTGCCAGCCTAGGTCGGGGCTACACAGATACGCAGTATTTT.

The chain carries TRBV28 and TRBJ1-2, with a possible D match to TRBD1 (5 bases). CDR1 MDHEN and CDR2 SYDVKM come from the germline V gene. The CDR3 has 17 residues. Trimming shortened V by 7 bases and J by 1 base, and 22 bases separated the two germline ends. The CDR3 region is CASTEDTVGGINYGYTF. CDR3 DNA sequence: TGTGCCAGCACCGAAGACACCGTGGGGGGTATTAACTATGGCTACACCTTC.